What follows describes a single T cell receptor beta chain. Produced via immunoSEQ multiplex PCR; TCRdb's table is partial and in-frame only. The sample carries just over 50,000 clones, 92% recorded once. This specimen belongs to a study of T cell changes during pregnancy in multiple sclerosis. This specimen consisted of CD4+ T cells from peripheral blood mononuclear cells, obtained after pregnancy. This TCR was recovered from a female donor with multiple sclerosis, enrolled in a pregnancy study.

CDR3 bases: TGTGCCAGCAGCGCTCTTCTAGCGACCACAGATACGCAGTATTTT. It codes for CASSALLATTDTQYF. V gene TRBV9 combines with J gene TRBJ2-3, with D perhaps TRBD2 (6 bases). Trimming took off 3 bases at V and 2 bases at J, with 13 bases between the two ends. Germline CDR1 reads SGDLS; CDR2 reads YYNGEE. The CDR3 totals 15 residues.